These T cell receptor beta chains were read from a single sample in a study of glioma-infiltrating T cells after dendritic cell vaccination. Profiled with immunoSEQ multiplex PCR; TCRdb holds only in-frame clones, not every one. The sample lists about 63,000 clones, approximately 87% occurring once. Source: blood, taken after dendritic cell vaccination. All receptors derive from a human donor with glioblastoma. The conserved cysteine and the conserved F or W are not part of the CDR3 here. Each record gives: V gene, J gene, CDR3 protein.

TRBV5-5	TRBJ2-7	ASSSLLTHYEQY
TRBV30	TRBJ2-4	AWSVQAGPRNIQY
TRBV4-3	TRBJ2-3	ASSQDGGLGADTQY
TRBV2	TRBJ1-2	ASSLQGARGYT
TRBV28	TRBJ1-1	ASNQAMNTEAF
TRBV9	TRBJ2-7	ASSVSGAGASEQY
TRBV19	TRBJ2-5	ASSIRTDGETQY
TRBV4-3	TRBJ2-2	ASSREQGFGELF
TRBV5-4	TRBJ1-4	ASSWVVSGKLF
TRBV30	TRBJ2-7	AWLTRFTGIYEQY
TRBV30	TRBJ1-2	AWKTNRVTGYT
TRBV5-1	TRBJ2-7	ASSLRKRGGDYEQY
TRBV18	TRBJ2-1	ASYLLQADEQF
TRBV19	TRBJ2-4	ASSMVAGLAKNIQY
TRBV30	TRBJ2-7	AWAQTTGYWNYEQY
TRBV25-1	TRBJ1-2	ASSTGDNYGYT
TRBV5-4	TRBJ1-2	ASSPGQEIGYT
TRBV5-6	TRBJ2-7	ASSWDRTAREQY
TRBV9	TRBJ1-1	ASSGRDRLNTEAF
TRBV13	TRBJ2-7	ASSLGSGEQY
TRBV5-1	TRBJ1-1	ASSLTGIDTEAF
TRBV19	TRBJ2-5	ASTLRDYQETQY
TRBV7-5	TRBJ2-5	ARSSGGGNRMGETQY
TRBV30	TRBJ1-2	AWSRDSKGYGYT
TRBV30	TRBJ1-5	AWSTGSNQPQH
TRBV5-1	TRBJ1-4	ASTTLGGTNEKLF
TRBV5-4	TRBJ2-7	ASSLEGDRGLYEQY
TRBV7-6	TRBJ2-7	ASSFGFGGTYEQY